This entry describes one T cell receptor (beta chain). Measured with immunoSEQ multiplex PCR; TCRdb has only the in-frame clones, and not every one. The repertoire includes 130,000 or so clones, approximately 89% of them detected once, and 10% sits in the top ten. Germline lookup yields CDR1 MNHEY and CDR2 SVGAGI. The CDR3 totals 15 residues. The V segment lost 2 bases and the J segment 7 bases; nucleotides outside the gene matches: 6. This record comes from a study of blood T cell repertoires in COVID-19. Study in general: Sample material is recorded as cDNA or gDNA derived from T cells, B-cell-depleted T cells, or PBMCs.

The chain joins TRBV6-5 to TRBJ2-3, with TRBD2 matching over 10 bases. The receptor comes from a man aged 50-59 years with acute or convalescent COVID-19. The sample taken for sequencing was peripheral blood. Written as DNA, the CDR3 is TGTGCCAGCAGTTACGGGGGGACTAGCGTAAATACGCAGTATTTT. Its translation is CASSYGGTSVNTQYF.